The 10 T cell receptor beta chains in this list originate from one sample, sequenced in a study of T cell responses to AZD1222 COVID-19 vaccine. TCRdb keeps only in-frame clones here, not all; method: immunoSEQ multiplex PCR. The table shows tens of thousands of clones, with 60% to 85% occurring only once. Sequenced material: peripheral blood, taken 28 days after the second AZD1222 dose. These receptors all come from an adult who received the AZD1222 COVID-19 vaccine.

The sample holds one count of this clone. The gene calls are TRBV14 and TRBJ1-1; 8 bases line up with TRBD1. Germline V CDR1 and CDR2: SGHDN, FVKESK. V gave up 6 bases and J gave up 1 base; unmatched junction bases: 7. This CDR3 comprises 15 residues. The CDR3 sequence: CASSRQGKGNTEAFF. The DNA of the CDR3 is TGTGCCAGCAGTCGACAGGGGAAGGGGAACACTGAAGCTTTCTTT. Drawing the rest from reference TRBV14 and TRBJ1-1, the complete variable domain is EAGVTQFPSHSVIEKGQTVTLRCDPISGHDNLYWYRRVMGKEIKFLLHFVKESKQDESGMPNNRFLAERTGGTYSTLKVQPAELEDSGVYFCASSRQGKGNTEAFFGQGTRLTVV.

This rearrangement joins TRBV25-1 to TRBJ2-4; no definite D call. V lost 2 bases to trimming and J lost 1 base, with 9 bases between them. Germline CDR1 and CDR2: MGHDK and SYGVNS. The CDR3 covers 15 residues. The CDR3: CASSEPGGAKNIQYF. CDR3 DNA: TGTGCCAGCAGTGAACCCGGTGGGGCCAAAAACATTCAGTACTTC.

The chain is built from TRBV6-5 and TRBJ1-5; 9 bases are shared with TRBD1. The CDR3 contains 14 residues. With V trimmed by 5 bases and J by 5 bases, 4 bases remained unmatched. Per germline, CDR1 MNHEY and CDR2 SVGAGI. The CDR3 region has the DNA TGTGCCAGCAGTCAACAGGGGGCCGATCAGCCCCAGCATTTT. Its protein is CASSQQGADQPQHF.

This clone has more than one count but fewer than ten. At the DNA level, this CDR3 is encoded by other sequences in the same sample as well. The CDR3 region is CASSIQNSPLHF. The CDR3 bases are TGTGCCAGTAGTATCCAAAATTCACCCCTCCACTTT. The chain employs TRBV19 and TRBJ1-6; no definite D call. Between the trimmed V and J ends, which lost 3 bases and 7 bases, there was a span of 4 bases. In germline, CDR1 is LNHDA, CDR2 SQIVND (reference sequence). This CDR3 comprises 12 residues.

CDR3 nucleotides: TGTGCCAGTAGTGCCTACACTGAAGCTTTCTTT. This codes for CASSAYTEAFF. The chain combines TRBV19 with TRBJ1-1; D gene ambiguous. This CDR3 region has 11 residues. Trimming pared 5 bases from V and 3 bases from J, leaving 4 bases between. The V gene's germline CDR1 is LNHDA and CDR2 SQIVND (reference sequence).

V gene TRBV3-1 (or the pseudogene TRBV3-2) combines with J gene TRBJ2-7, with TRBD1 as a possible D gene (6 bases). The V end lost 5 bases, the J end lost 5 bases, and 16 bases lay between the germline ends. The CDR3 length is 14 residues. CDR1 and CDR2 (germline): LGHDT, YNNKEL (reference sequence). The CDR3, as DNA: TGTGCCAGCAGCGAACAGGGAGCTAAGGACGAGCAGTACTTC. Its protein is CASSEQGAKDEQYF.

The CDR3 reads CASSSRTSGRPGETQYF. The CDR3 bases are TGTGCCAGCAGCTCCAGGACTAGCGGGAGGCCGGGTGAGACCCAGTACTTC. The rearrangement joins TRBV13 to TRBJ2-5; 14 bases line up with TRBD2. The CDR3 has 17 residues. The germline gives CDR1 PRHDT, CDR2 FYEKMQ (reference sequence). V dropped 4 bases and J dropped 5; count of bases not matched to a gene: 9.

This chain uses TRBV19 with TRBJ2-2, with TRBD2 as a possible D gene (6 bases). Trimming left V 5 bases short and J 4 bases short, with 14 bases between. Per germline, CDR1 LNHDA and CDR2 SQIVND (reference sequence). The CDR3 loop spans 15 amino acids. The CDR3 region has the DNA TGTGCCAGTAGTTACCGGGACTCTCCCACCGGGGAGCTGTTTTTT. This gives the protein CASSYRDSPTGELFF.

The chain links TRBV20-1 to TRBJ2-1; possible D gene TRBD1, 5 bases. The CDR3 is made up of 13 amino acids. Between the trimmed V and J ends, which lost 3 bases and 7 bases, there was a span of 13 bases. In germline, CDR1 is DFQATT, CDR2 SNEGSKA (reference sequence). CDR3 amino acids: CSASRQKLNEQFF. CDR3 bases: TGCAGTGCTAGTCGACAGAAGCTAAATGAGCAGTTCTTC.

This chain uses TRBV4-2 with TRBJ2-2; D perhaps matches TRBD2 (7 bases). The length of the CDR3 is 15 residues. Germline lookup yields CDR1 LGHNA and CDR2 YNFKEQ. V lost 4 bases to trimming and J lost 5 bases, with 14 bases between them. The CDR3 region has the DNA TGTGCCAGCAGCCCCCGGGGGGCCGGGACCGGGGAGCTGTTTTTT. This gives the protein CASSPRGAGTGELFF.